Included here is one T cell receptor beta chain sequence, with context. The antigen is not known. This specimen belongs to a study of cytomegalovirus exposure and HLA in healthy donors. Points from the study as a whole: Cytomegalovirus-associated status was assigned to fewer than 200 TCR beta chains.

The PCR had 60 Vbeta and 13 Jbeta primers. The repertoire was sequenced with immunoSEQ multiplex PCR; TCRdb's copy has only in-frame clones and lacks some. There are approximately 180,000 clones in the sample; 81% occur only once, and around 4.7% lies in the top ten. The ends lost 4 bases at V and 4 bases at J; junction bases unmatched: 3. CDR3 length: 14 amino acids. Germline V CDR1 and CDR2: SGHRS, YFSETQ. When sampled, the donors appeared nominally healthy, though they likely had unrecorded immune exposures. Input material: PBMCs. The genes are TRBV5-1 and TRBJ2-5; 11 nucleotides align to TRBD2. This TCR came from a woman aged 18 to 35 in good health and CMV-seropositive. The CDR3 DNA is TGCGCCAGCAGCCAAACTAGCGGGGGAGAGACCCAGTACTTC. Translating gives CASSQTSGGETQYF.